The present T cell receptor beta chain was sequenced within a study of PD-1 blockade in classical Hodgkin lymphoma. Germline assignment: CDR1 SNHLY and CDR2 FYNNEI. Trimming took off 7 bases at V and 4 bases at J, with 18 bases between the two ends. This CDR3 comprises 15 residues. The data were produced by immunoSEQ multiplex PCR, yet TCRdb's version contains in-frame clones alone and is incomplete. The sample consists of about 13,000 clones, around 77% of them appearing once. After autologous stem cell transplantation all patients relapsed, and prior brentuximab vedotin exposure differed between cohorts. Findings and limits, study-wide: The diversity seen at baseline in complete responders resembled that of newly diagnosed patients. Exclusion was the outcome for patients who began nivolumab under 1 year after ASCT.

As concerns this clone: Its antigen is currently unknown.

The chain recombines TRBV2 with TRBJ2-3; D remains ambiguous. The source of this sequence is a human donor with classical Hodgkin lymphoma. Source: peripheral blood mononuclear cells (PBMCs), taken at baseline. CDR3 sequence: CASKTSMVMADTQYF. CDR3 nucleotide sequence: TGTGCCAGCAAGACCTCTATGGTGATGGCAGATACGCAGTATTTT.